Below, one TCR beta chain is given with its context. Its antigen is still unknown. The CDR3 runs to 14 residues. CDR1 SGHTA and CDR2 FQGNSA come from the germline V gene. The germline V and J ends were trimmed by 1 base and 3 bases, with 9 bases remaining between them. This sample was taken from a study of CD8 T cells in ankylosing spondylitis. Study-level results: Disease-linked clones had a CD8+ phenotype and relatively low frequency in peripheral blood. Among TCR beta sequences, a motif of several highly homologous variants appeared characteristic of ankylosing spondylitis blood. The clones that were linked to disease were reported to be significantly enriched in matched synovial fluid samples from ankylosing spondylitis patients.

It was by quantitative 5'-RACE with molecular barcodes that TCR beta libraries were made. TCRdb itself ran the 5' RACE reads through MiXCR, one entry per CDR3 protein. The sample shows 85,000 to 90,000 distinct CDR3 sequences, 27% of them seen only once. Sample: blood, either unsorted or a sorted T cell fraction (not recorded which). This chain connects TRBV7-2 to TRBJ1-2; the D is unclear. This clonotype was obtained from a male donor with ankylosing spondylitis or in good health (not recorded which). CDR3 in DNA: TGTGCCAGCAGCTTAGGGTTTTTGGACTATGGCTACACCTTC. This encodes CASSLGFLDYGYTF.